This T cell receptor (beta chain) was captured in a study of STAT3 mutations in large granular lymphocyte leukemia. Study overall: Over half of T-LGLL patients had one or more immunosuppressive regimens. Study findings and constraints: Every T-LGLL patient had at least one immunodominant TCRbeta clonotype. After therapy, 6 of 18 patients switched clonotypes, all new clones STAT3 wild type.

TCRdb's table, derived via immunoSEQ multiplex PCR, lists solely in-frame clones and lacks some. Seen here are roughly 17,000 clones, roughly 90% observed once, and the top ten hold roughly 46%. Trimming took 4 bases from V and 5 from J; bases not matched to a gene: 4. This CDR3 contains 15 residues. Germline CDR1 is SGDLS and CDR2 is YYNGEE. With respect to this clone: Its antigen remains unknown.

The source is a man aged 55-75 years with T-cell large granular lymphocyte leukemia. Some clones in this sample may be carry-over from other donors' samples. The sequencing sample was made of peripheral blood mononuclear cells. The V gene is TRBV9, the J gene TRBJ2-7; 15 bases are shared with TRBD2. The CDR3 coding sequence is TGTGCCAGCAGCACCCGGACTAGCGGGAGGGACGAGCAGTACTTC. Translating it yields CASSTRTSGRDEQYF.